These 16 T cell receptor beta chains were all obtained from the same sample, sequenced in a study of cytomegalovirus exposure and HLA in healthy donors. With 60 Vbeta and 13 Jbeta primers, the PCR was carried out. Data came from immunoSEQ multiplex PCR; TCRdb stores just in-frame clones and leaves some out. The sample includes about 140,000 clones, 75% to 85% seen only once; the top ten take under 5%. Material: PBMCs. The receptor source for this set is a middle-aged man in good health and CMV-seronegative.

The chain employs TRBV19 and TRBJ2-1; a weak D match, TRBD1 (5 bases). This CDR3 has 15 residues. Looked up from germline, CDR1 is LNHDA and CDR2 is SQIVND (reference sequence). V lost 3 bases and J 10 bases, leaving 19 bases between the germline ends. The CDR3 DNA follows: TGTGCCAGTAGTATCCGTCTCGACAGTGCAGGAGAGCAGTTCTTC. Amino acids: CASSIRLDSAGEQFF.

J is TRBJ1-1 and V is TRBV10-2; D remains ambiguous. The V gene's germline CDR1 is WSHSY and CDR2 SAAADI. Trimming left V 1 base short and J 3 bases short, with 6 bases between. This CDR3 region has 13 residues. The CDR3: CASSEFRYTEAFF. For the CDR3, the DNA is TGCGCCAGCAGTGAGTTCCGGTACACTGAAGCTTTCTTT.

The V and J genes are TRBV5-4 and TRBJ1-1, with D tentatively TRBD1 (6 bases). The germline V gene encodes CDR1 SGHNT and CDR2 YYREEE (reference sequence). V shed 4 bases and J shed 0 bases, with 19 bases lying between them. The CDR3 extends over 17 amino acids. The CDR3, as DNA: TGTGCCAGCAGCGAGATTGACTCGGGACACTTGAACACTGAAGCTTTCTTT. This codes for CASSEIDSGHLNTEAFF.

The CDR3 DNA sequence: TGCGCCAGCAGTGAGAGGACAGGGGACAATCAGCCCCAGCATTTT. Its translation is CASSERTGDNQPQHF. The J gene is TRBJ1-5, the V gene TRBV10-2, with 9 bases matching TRBD1. The length of the CDR3 is 15 residues. CDR1 is WSHSY, CDR2 SAAADI, per germline. Losses at the gene ends were 2 bases for V and 3 bases for J; bases not matched to a gene: 2.

The chain joins TRBV9 to TRBJ1-5; 7 bases map to TRBD1. The CDR3 has 14 residues. J gave up 6 bases and V 0 bases, and 3 bases lay outside the gene matches. CDR1 SGDLS and CDR2 YYNGEE come from the germline V gene. Written as DNA, the CDR3 is TGTGCCAGCAGCGTAGGTGGGACAGCTCAGCCCCAGCATTTT. Amino acids: CASSVGGTAQPQHF.

The chain carries TRBV25-1 and TRBJ1-4; TRBD1 might be the D (5 bases). The CDR3 has 15 residues. Trimming removed 5 bases from V and 4 bases from J, with 14 bases in between. Germline CDR1 MGHDK, CDR2 SYGVNS. CDR3 bases: TGTGCCAGCAGTAACCCCGGGGGGTATAATGAAAAACTGTTTTTT. Its protein is CASSNPGGYNEKLFF.

As to this clone: A read error may produce the germline difference seen at one junction end. The chain combines TRBV2 with TRBJ1-4; no reliable D call. CDR3 length: 14 residues. Germline values: CDR1 SNHLY, CDR2 FYNNEI. CDR3 in amino acids: CASSVQAPNEKLLF. CDR3 DNA: TGTGCCAGCAGTGTGCAGGCGCCGAATGAAAAACTGCTTTTT.

As DNA, the CDR3 is TGTGCCAGCAGTTTAAGGGGCAGGAACTATGGCTACACCTTC. It yields the protein CASSLRGRNYGYTF. The chain recombines TRBV28 with TRBJ1-2, with TRBD1 as a possible D gene (5 bases). This CDR3 comprises 14 residues. Germline V gene data show CDR1 as MDHEN and CDR2 as SYDVKM. The V end lost 2 bases, the J end lost 2 bases, and 9 bases lay between the germline ends.

This chain connects TRBV29-1 to TRBJ2-3; TRBD1 might be the D (6 bases). V was pared by 4 bases and J by 7 bases, with 12 bases between. Germline lookup yields CDR1 SQVTM and CDR2 ANQGSEA. CDR3 length: 12 residues. CDR3 protein: CSVAGDSNTQYF. CDR3 DNA: TGCAGCGTTGCAGGGGATAGTAATACGCAGTATTTT.

This sequence joins TRBV5-1 and TRBJ2-5; perhaps TRBD2 as D (6 bases). The germline V gene has CDR1 SGHRS and CDR2 YFSETQ. Trimming removed 2 bases at V and 1 base at J, with 9 bases between. The CDR3 is made up of 14 amino acids. CDR3 nucleotides: TGCGCCAGCAGCTTCCGGGACTCCCAAGAGACCCAGTACTTC. As protein: CASSFRDSQETQYF. Combining the CDR3 with reference TRBV5-1 and TRBJ2-5 gives the whole variable domain KAGVTQTPRYLIKTRGQQVTLSCSPISGHRSVSWYQQTPGQGLQFLFEYFSETQRNKGNFPGRFSGRQFSNSRSEMNVSTLELGDSALYLCASSFRDSQETQYFGPGTRLLVL.

The gene calls are TRBV9 and TRBJ1-5, with D possibly matching TRBD1 (5 bases). Germline CDR1 and CDR2: SGDLS and YYNGEE. The CDR3 sequence is 13 residues long. V lost 4 bases, J lost 7 bases, and 12 bases lay in between. The CDR3 reads CASSPQGSQPQHF. CDR3 nucleotide sequence: TGTGCCAGCAGCCCTCAGGGCAGCCAGCCCCAGCATTTT. The entire variable domain, with the rest obtained from reference TRBV9 and TRBJ1-5, is as follows: DSGVTQTPKHLITATGQRVTLRCSPRSGDLSVYWYQQSLDQGLQFLIQYYNGEERAKGNILERFSAQQFPDLHSELNLSSLELGDSALYFCASSPQGSQPQHFGDGTRLSIL.

The rearrangement uses TRBV5-8 and TRBJ1-5; D possibly corresponds to TRBD1 (6 bases). CDR3 size: 16 residues. The germline V gene encodes CDR1 SGHTS and CDR2 YDEGEE. The V gene lost 0 bases and the J gene lost 3 bases, with 13 bases spanning the gap. The CDR3 sequence is CASSLVGALPNQPQHF. CDR3 nucleotide sequence: TGTGCCAGCAGCTTGGTGGGGGCGCTCCCCAATCAGCCCCAGCATTTT.

The V call is TRBV6-4, the J call TRBJ1-2, with 7 bases lining up with TRBD1. This CDR3 comprises 14 residues. Germline CDR1 and CDR2: MRHNA and SNTAGT. Trimming at V came to 6 bases and at J to 4 bases, leaving 8 bases not matched to a gene. The CDR3 bases are TGTGCCAGCAGCCTTAACAGGGGTACCTATGGCTACACCTTC. This codes for CASSLNRGTYGYTF.

The CDR3 sequence is CASSRGQENTEAFF. CDR3 nucleotide sequence: TGTGCCAGTAGTAGGGGACAGGAGAACACTGAAGCTTTCTTT. V gene TRBV19 combines with J gene TRBJ1-1; TRBD1 matches at 8 bases. The CDR3 spans 14 residues. Germline trimming cut 4 bases from V and 1 base from J; bases unmatched to any gene: 2. Germline CDR1 is LNHDA and CDR2 is SQIVND (reference sequence). Full variable domain (rest looked up from reference TRBV19 and TRBJ1-1): DGGITQSPKYLFRKEGQNVTLSCEQNLNHDAMYWYRQDPGQGLRLIYYSQIVNDFQKGDIAEGYSVSREKKESFPLTVTSAQKNPTAFYLCASSRGQENTEAFFGQGTRLTVV.

The CDR3 here is CASSSRTSGNTGELFF. As DNA, the CDR3 is TGTGCCAGCAGCTCCCGGACTAGCGGGAACACCGGGGAGCTGTTTTTT. The chain combines TRBV9 with TRBJ2-2; 10 bases align to TRBD2. Germline V lookup: CDR1 SGDLS, CDR2 YYNGEE. CDR3 length: 16 residues. With V trimmed by 4 bases and J by 1 base, 4 bases remained unmatched.

The chain has TRBV6-5 and TRBJ2-1; TRBD1 agrees at 10 bases. V lost 2 bases, J lost 2 bases, and 3 bases stayed unmatched. CDR3 length equals 16 residues. In germline, CDR1 is MNHEY, CDR2 SVGAGI. The CDR3 loop reads CASSYVGQGAYNEQFF. In DNA form, the CDR3 reads TGTGCCAGCAGTTACGTTGGACAGGGGGCCTACAATGAGCAGTTCTTC.